This T cell receptor (beta chain) was observed in a study of blood T cells in healthy people across ages. This clonotype appeared a single time. Primers used in a second PCR of about 7 to 12 cycles were a sample-barcoded 5' primer and a J-beta primer mix. TCRdb redid the calling of the 5' RACE reads with MiXCR, one entry per CDR3 protein. The sample has some 890,000 distinct CDR3 sequences, about 29% seen once. The sample was also linked to a second study, of T cells of mothers and their children.

The material sequenced was blood. This TCR derives from a woman aged 40 to 50 in good health.

CDR3 in DNA: TGTGCCACCCAGGGCTGGCTTACCTACGAGCAGTACTTC. This sequence encodes CATQGWLTYEQYF. V gene TRBV28 combines with J gene TRBJ2-7; the D gene is possibly TRBD1 (5 bases). The CDR3 spans 13 residues. Germline-derived CDR1 and CDR2 are MDHEN and SYDVKM. V lost 10 bases and J lost 2, with 15 bases in between.